The 32 T cell receptor beta chains presented below share a single source sample, sequenced in a study of beta chain features in type 1 diabetes. The sequenced template was cDNA made from the entire isolated RNA. This table comes from immunoSEQ multiplex PCR, and its TCRdb copy is limited to in-frame clones, with some not included. This sample has 240,000 or so clones, with around a quarter found just once. The sample was central memory CD4+ T cells from blood. Receptor source: a young man in good health.

Note on this clone: Other DNA sequences in the sample encode the same CDR3. The J gene is TRBJ1-5, the V gene TRBV7-9; D is uncertain. This CDR3 contains 13 residues. The germline V and J ends were trimmed by 1 base and 1 base, with 2 bases remaining between them. Germline V gene data show CDR1 as SEHNR and CDR2 as FQNEAQ (reference sequence). The CDR3 region has the DNA TGTGCCAGCAGCTTAGAAAGCAATCAGCCCCAGCATTTT. Amino acid sequence: CASSLESNQPQHF.

In this sample, this clone turned up a few times. CDR3 sequence reads: CSAQSFDRKYF. The DNA for the CDR3 is TGCAGTGCCCAGTCCTTCGACCGCAAGTACTTC. V and J are TRBV20-1 and TRBJ2-5, with unresolved D. With 6 bases removed from V and 12 bases from J, the gap between germline ends came to 17 bases. The CDR3 totals 11 residues. The germline CDR1 and CDR2 sequences are DFQATT and SNEGSKA (reference sequence).

This clone was detected ten times or more. The V call is TRBV27, the J call TRBJ2-5; possibly TRBD2 for D (5 bases). The germline CDR1 and CDR2 sequences are MNHEY and SMNVEV (reference sequence). The CDR3 runs 14 residues. Trimming removed 3 bases at V and 4 bases at J, with 12 bases between. The chain's CDR3 is CASSLSGVRETQYF. CDR3 bases: TGTGCCAGCAGTTTGTCCGGGGTCCGAGAGACCCAGTACTTC.

About this clone: A far larger clone differs by one base, so this is likely a read error. The CDR3 loop reads CAWSVAAGKQFF. CDR3 DNA: TGTGCCTGGAGTGTGGCGGCGGGGAAGCAGTTCTTC. The chain links TRBV30 to TRBJ2-1; perhaps TRBD2 as D (6 bases). From germline, CDR1 is GTSNPN and CDR2 SVGIG (reference sequence). CDR3 length: 12 residues. V gave up 0 bases and J gave up 11 bases, with 11 bases separating them.

This clone was counted only a few times. The CDR3 spells CARGGTSGTNEQFF. CDR3 nucleotides: TGTGCGCGCGGTGGCACTAGCGGGACCAATGAGCAGTTCTTC. The chain uses TRBV10-3 and TRBJ2-1, with 10 nucleotides matching TRBD2. CDR3 size: 14 residues. Germline V lookup: CDR1 ENHRY, CDR2 SYGVKD.

This sequence joins TRBV5-6 and TRBJ1-1; D may be TRBD1 (5 bases). Germline-derived CDR1 and CDR2 are SGHDT and YYEEEE. The CDR3 runs 14 residues. V lost 5 bases and J 0 bases, leaving 11 bases between the germline ends. The CDR3 is CASRFGTVNTEAFF. CDR3 nucleotides: TGTGCCAGCAGATTCGGGACGGTGAACACTGAAGCTTTCTTT.

V gene TRBV18 combines with J gene TRBJ1-4; D unresolved. Germline CDR1 KGHSH, CDR2 LQKENI. The CDR3 runs to 13 residues. V was pared by 4 bases and J by 7 bases, with 10 bases between. In DNA, the CDR3 is TGTGCCAGCTCACGGAATAAGGGTGAAAAACTGTTTTTT. Protein sequence: CASSRNKGEKLFF.

This clone occurred a few times. The V and J genes are TRBV7-2 and TRBJ2-1; TRBD2 aligns across 8 bases. There are 15 residues in the CDR3. Germline assignment: CDR1 SGHTA and CDR2 FQGNSA. J was trimmed by 6 bases and V by 3 bases; bases with no gene match: 7. The CDR3 is CASSLGLGVVNEQFF. For the CDR3, the DNA is TGTGCCAGCAGCTTGGGACTAGGGGTCGTCAATGAGCAGTTCTTC.

This clone appeared a few times. Since a far larger clone is one base different, this is likely a read error. This chain connects TRBV30 to TRBJ2-5; 8 nucleotides align to TRBD2. V was clipped by 6 bases and J by 5 bases; unmatched bases: 8. Germline V CDR1 and CDR2: GTSNPN, SVGIG (reference sequence). The CDR3 is made up of 13 amino acids. CDR3 amino acids: CACSGITRETQYF. As DNA, the CDR3 is TGTGCCTGTAGCGGGATTACTCGGGAGACCCAGTACTTC.

This clone was detected only a few times. This chain uses TRBV29-1 with TRBJ2-7, with 7 nucleotides matching TRBD1. This CDR3 has 11 amino acids. Germline V gene sequence: CDR1 SQVTM, CDR2 ANQGSEA. Losses at the gene ends were 6 bases for V and 2 bases for J; bases not matched to a gene: 1. Here the CDR3 reads CSVGTAYEQYF. DNA of the CDR3: TGCAGCGTCGGGACAGCCTACGAGCAGTACTTC.

The chain recombines TRBV29-1 with TRBJ1-4; TRBD1 agrees at 10 bases. Per germline, CDR1 SQVTM and CDR2 ANQGSEA. Trimming took 5 bases from V and 8 from J; bases not matched to a gene: 5. CDR3 length equals 13 residues. The CDR3 sequence is CSVTGTGVEKLFF. In DNA, the CDR3 is TGCAGCGTTACCGGGACAGGGGTCGAAAAACTGTTTTTT.

To note about this clone: Given a much more abundant clone one base away, this may be a read error. The chain recombines TRBV28 with TRBJ2-6; D uncertain. The length of the CDR3 is 13 residues. Germline lookup yields CDR1 MDHEN and CDR2 SYDVKM. CDR3 sequence (DNA): TGTGCCAGCAATACCCGTGGGACCAACGTCCTGACTTTC. Its translation: CASNTRGTNVLTF.

The chain employs TRBV28 and TRBJ2-3; 13 bases agree with TRBD2. V trimming: 5 bases; J trimming: 9 bases; junction bases outside the gene matches: 8. This CDR3 region has 15 residues. Germline assignment: CDR1 MDHEN and CDR2 SYDVKM. CDR3: CASSAGTSGVSTQYF. CDR3 coding DNA: TGTGCCAGCAGTGCCGGGACTAGCGGGGTCTCCACGCAGTATTTT.

The chain recombines TRBV7-2 with TRBJ2-3; D is possibly TRBD2 (6 bases). The CDR3 length is 16 residues. V was cut by 5 bases and J by 7 bases, with 22 bases left in between. Germline V gene sequence: CDR1 SGHTA, CDR2 FQGNSA. The CDR3 loop reads CASSLDPGAMGNTQYF. CDR3 sequence (DNA): TGTGCCAGCAGCCTGGACCCGGGAGCCATGGGAAATACGCAGTATTTT.

This clone was seen only a few times. V usage is TRBV5-6 and J usage is TRBJ2-7; maybe TRBD2 (6 bases). From germline, CDR1 is SGHDT and CDR2 YYEEEE. There are 14 residues in the CDR3. V lost 0 bases to trimming and J lost 5 bases, with 12 bases between them. CDR3 nucleotides: TGTGCCAGCAGCTTGGTTAGCGGTCTAAACGAGCAGTACTTC. Protein: CASSLVSGLNEQYF.

The chain combines TRBV27 with TRBJ2-1; D is possibly TRBD1 (6 bases). The V gene's germline CDR1 is MNHEY and CDR2 SMNVEV (reference sequence). V shed 6 bases and J shed 5 bases, with 26 bases lying between them. CDR3 length: 18 residues. CDR3: CASSPSQGRHRQHNEQFF. The CDR3 DNA reads as TGTGCCAGCAGCCCCTCCCAGGGGCGACATCGGCAACACAATGAGCAGTTCTTC.

The J gene is TRBJ1-1, the V gene TRBV10-3; D is possibly TRBD1 (5 bases). This CDR3 comprises 12 residues. Germline CDR1 reads ENHRY; CDR2 reads SYGVKD. V was trimmed by 6 bases and J by 10 bases, leaving 15 bases between them. The CDR3, as DNA: TGTGCCATCAGCGAACCTGGGACGGGAGCTTTCTTT. It codes for CAISEPGTGAFF.

The V call is TRBV7-9, the J call TRBJ2-7; TRBD2 aligns across 10 bases. The trim removed 1 base at V and 0 bases at J, leaving 3 bases unmatched. The CDR3 is made up of 16 amino acids. Per the germline V gene, CDR1 is SEHNR and CDR2 is FQNEAQ (reference sequence). The CDR3 coding sequence is TGTGCCAGCAGCTTAGTGTCTAGCGGGAGCTCCTACGAGCAGTACTTC. Translating it yields CASSLVSSGSSYEQYF.

This clone was seen a few times. As DNA, the CDR3 is TGTGCCAGCTCACCCCTGACAGGGCTGAGCACTGAAGCTTTCTTT. It is translated as CASSPLTGLSTEAFF. The rearrangement uses TRBV18 and TRBJ1-1, with 7 bases aligning to TRBD1. Germline V gives CDR1 KGHSH, CDR2 LQKENI. There are 15 residues in the CDR3. The J segment lost 4 bases and the V segment lost 3 bases, leaving 8 bases of the junction unmatched.

Only a few counts were recorded for this clone. The V gene is TRBV18, the J gene TRBJ2-5; a weak D match, TRBD2 (6 bases). The CDR3 contains 12 residues. Trimming cost V 1 base and J 7 bases, with 7 bases left between them. The V gene's germline CDR1 is KGHSH and CDR2 LQKENI. CDR3: CASSPLGGTQYF. As DNA, the CDR3 is TGTGCCAGCTCACCACTGGGAGGGACCCAGTACTTC.

This clone was counted only a few times. This rearrangement joins TRBV19 to TRBJ2-3, with 7 bases matching TRBD1. The V segment lost 6 bases and the J segment 6 bases; nucleotides outside the gene matches: 3. Germline V gene sequence: CDR1 LNHDA, CDR2 SQIVND (reference sequence). This CDR3 spans 12 amino acids. CDR3 in amino acids: CASRTRGDTQYF. The CDR3 coding sequence is TGTGCCAGTAGGACCAGGGGGGATACGCAGTATTTT.

The CDR3 is CASSPQRGTYNEQFF. DNA for the CDR3: TGTGCCAGCAGCCCCCAGCGGGGCACCTACAATGAGCAGTTCTTC. The V gene is TRBV7-2, the J gene TRBJ2-1, with 7 bases identical to TRBD2. With V trimmed by 5 bases and J by 2 bases, 6 bases remained unmatched. The length of the CDR3 is 15 residues. Germline V gene data show CDR1 as SGHTA and CDR2 as FQGNSA.

V usage is TRBV7-8 and J usage is TRBJ2-7; D is perhaps TRBD1 or TRBD2 (5 bases each). Per the germline V gene, CDR1 is SGHVS and CDR2 is FQNEAQ. The CDR3 extends over 13 amino acids. Trimming stripped 5 bases from V and 1 base from J, with 9 bases between. The CDR3, as DNA: TGTGCCAGCAGCCCGGGACGGTCCTACGAGCAGTACTTC. The encoded protein is CASSPGRSYEQYF.

This clone was observed a few times. The chain is built from TRBV7-2 and TRBJ1-2, with D unresolved. CDR1 SGHTA and CDR2 FQGNSA come from the germline V gene. V was clipped by 5 bases and J by 0 bases, with 16 bases between them. This CDR3 spans 16 amino acids. The CDR3 DNA sequence: TGTGCCAGCAGCCTCCGACAAGGGTCCTCTAACTATGGCTACACCTTC. Its translation is CASSLRQGSSNYGYTF.

The V gene is TRBV2, the J gene TRBJ2-5; possibly TRBD2 for D (5 bases). The CDR3 loop spans 14 amino acids. V shed 5 bases and J shed 5 bases, with 15 bases lying between them. Germline V gene sequence: CDR1 SNHLY, CDR2 FYNNEI. CDR3 sequence (DNA): TGTGCCAGCAGTCCCCTCGTAGCGACGGAGACCCAGTACTTC. It encodes CASSPLVATETQYF.

The chain uses TRBV4-1 and TRBJ2-2; D unresolved. The V gene's germline CDR1 is MGHRA and CDR2 YSYEKL. V lost 0 bases and J 3 bases, leaving 5 bases between the germline ends. The CDR3 runs to 14 residues. This chain's CDR3 is CASSQEGHTGELFF. The CDR3 coding sequence is TGCGCCAGCAGCCAAGAAGGACACACCGGGGAGCTGTTTTTT.

Worth noting for this clone: Other nucleotide sequences from this sample produce the same CDR3. The V call is TRBV5-1, the J call TRBJ2-5; 9 bases are a match to TRBD1. The CDR3 covers 15 residues. CDR1 and CDR2 (germline): SGHRS, YFSETQ. Trimming took 3 bases from V and 4 from J; bases not matched to a gene: 7. CDR3 DNA sequence: TGCGCCAGCAGCTCCACAGGGGGCGAGGGAGAGACCCAGTACTTC. This translates into CASSSTGGEGETQYF. Complete variable domain (other parts from reference TRBV5-1 and TRBJ2-5): KAGVTQTPRYLIKTRGQQVTLSCSPISGHRSVSWYQQTPGQGLQFLFEYFSETQRNKGNFPGRFSGRQFSNSRSEMNVSTLELGDSALYLCASSSTGGEGETQYFGPGTRLLVL.

The rearrangement joins TRBV5-4 to TRBJ1-6; unclear D gene. Trimming removed 0 bases at V and 9 bases at J, with 10 bases between. The CDR3 covers 14 residues. Germline V CDR1 and CDR2: SGHNT, YYREEE (reference sequence). CDR3 DNA: TGTGCCAGCAGCTTGGAGTTGGCCAGTTCACCCCTCCACTTT. Translation: CASSLELASSPLHF. Combining the CDR3 with reference TRBV5-4 and TRBJ1-6 gives the whole variable domain ETGVTQSPTHLIKTRGQQVTLRCSSQSGHNTVSWYQQALGQGPQFIFQYYREEENGRGNFPPRFSGLQFPNYSSELNVNALELDDSALYLCASSLELASSPLHFGNGTRLTVT.

The chain joins TRBV18 to TRBJ2-6, with a possible D match to TRBD1 (6 bases). The CDR3 consists of 16 residues. Germline CDR1 KGHSH, CDR2 LQKENI. The ends were cut back, 2 bases at V and 4 bases at J, with 12 bases in the middle. In DNA form, the CDR3 reads TGTGCCAGCTCACCAAACCAGGGGAAAGGGGCCAACGTCCTGACTTTC. The encoded protein is CASSPNQGKGANVLTF.

The chain recombines TRBV5-1 with TRBJ2-3; TRBD2 matches at 7 bases. V dropped 0 bases and J dropped 1; count of bases not matched to a gene: 5. The CDR3 loop spans 16 amino acids. Per germline, CDR1 SGHRS and CDR2 YFSETQ. CDR3 sequence (DNA): TGCGCCAGCAGCTTGGAAGGGAGGGGCGGCACAGATACGCAGTATTTT. This translates into CASSLEGRGGTDTQYF. Full variable domain (rest looked up from reference TRBV5-1 and TRBJ2-3): KAGVTQTPRYLIKTRGQQVTLSCSPISGHRSVSWYQQTPGQGLQFLFEYFSETQRNKGNFPGRFSGRQFSNSRSEMNVSTLELGDSALYLCASSLEGRGGTDTQYFGPGTRLTVL.

The chain uses TRBV20-1 and TRBJ2-1; TRBD2 aligns across 8 bases. CDR1 and CDR2 (germline): DFQATT, SNEGSKA (reference sequence). The CDR3 consists of 11 residues. The V gene end was trimmed by 5 bases and the J gene end by 6 bases; junction bases not matched to a gene: 0. The DNA for the CDR3 is TGCAGTGCTCGGGGGGGCAATGAGCAGTTCTTC. It codes for CSARGGNEQFF.

The J gene is TRBJ1-1, the V gene TRBV29-1; D perhaps matches TRBD1 (5 bases). The V gene's germline CDR1 is SQVTM and CDR2 ANQGSEA. The V and J ends lost 7 bases and 6 bases respectively, with 12 bases between them. The CDR3 extends over 11 amino acids. The CDR3 DNA sequence: TGCAGCGCCGAAACGACAGCTGAAGCTTTCTTT. Translating gives CSAETTAEAFF. Combining the CDR3 with reference TRBV29-1 and TRBJ1-1 gives the whole variable domain SAVISQKPSRDICQRGTSLTIQCQVDSQVTMMFWYRQQPGQSLTLIATANQGSEATYESGFVIDKFPISRPNLTFSTLTVSNMSPEDSSIYLCSAETTAEAFFGQGTRLTVV.